This T cell receptor beta chain stems from a study of cytomegalovirus exposure and HLA in healthy donors (dated by TCRdb to 2016 to 2017). Notes on the research overall: According to an earlier analysis of 450 to 650 of the donors, 200 million or so T cells yielded 90 million to 140 million unique TCR beta sequences and about 300 Gb of sequence data. Roughly 300 gigabases of sequencing data and approximately 91 million unique TCR sequences made up an early release that covered 640 HLA-typed donors. The genetic ancestry cluster associated with self-reported Caucasian donors included about 81% of the roughly 360 genotyped donors. The aim of the study was to test whether cataloging public T cell receptors could identify signatures of past pathogen exposure. The T cell repertoires of 550 to 850 subjects were profiled by immunosequencing and related to cytomegalovirus serostatus. Along with the roughly 670-subject first cohort, a separate validation cohort of approximately 110 different subjects was used. The study combined high-throughput TCR immunosequencing, statistical association of individual TCRs with disease status, and machine learning to predict cytomegalovirus infection status. A later analysis re-examined previously published TCR beta repertoires from over 500 donors and added high-resolution HLA genotyping to investigate patterns of TCR occurrence. Rather than using new phenotypic data, the later analysis identified candidate immune exposures from TCR beta sequences and from how often those sequences occurred across donors. In an earlier analysis of a few hundred of the donors, high-throughput TCR beta sequencing was used to judge whether each TCR beta V gene segment behaved as functional or pseudogenic. Donor age, sex, ethnicity and CMV serostatus were compiled alongside the repertoire data. In a later genetic analysis, genome-wide SNP genotypes for about three fifths of the 666 donors were used, and that subset was treated as a discovery cohort. Every discovery cohort repertoire had been produced on one sequencing platform. Class I and class II HLA loci were covered by the typing at four-digit resolution. Typing coverage varied by locus: 629-630 donors for A, B, C, DRB1 and DQB1; roughly 520 for DQA1; more than 600 for DPA1; more than 450 for DPB1. Roughly 5 DR-DQ haplotypes were treated as single units for association and clustering because of strong linkage in the cohort. Among about 390 genotyped donors of the cohort, an average of roughly 240,000 unique TCR beta nucleotide sequences were sequenced per donor, about a sixth of them non-productive.

As for this clone: Its antigen is still unknown. No quality values exist for individual bases; no much larger clone is one base distant.

CDR1 MNHNS and CDR2 SASEGT were looked up in the germline V gene. The CDR3 runs 14 residues from the cysteine to the phenylalanine. Only CDR3 DNA is held: 42 bases, read in frame from base 1. Germline trimming: 11 bases from V, 6 bases from J; junction bases outside gene matches: 11. The cohort comprised more than 550 healthy bone marrow donors. All cohort members were sampled while nominally healthy, although unrecorded immune exposures were likely present. The donor tested CMV seronegative and was one of the 352 seronegative cohort members. A peripheral blood sample was collected from each donor, and TCR beta sequencing was performed on peripheral blood mononuclear cells. The Qiagen DNeasy Blood Extraction Kit was used to extract genomic DNA from the blood cell samples. Results the study describes overall, beyond this receptor: This cohort had only TCR beta chains sequenced, and the lack of alpha or paired-chain data limited which features could be detected. A later analysis found that TCR association rates varied across HLA loci, with DRB1 alleles showing the most associated TCRs and HLA-C alleles the fewest. Broadly in line with IMGT annotations, most TCR beta V segments showed up in productive rearrangements about 87% or about 30% of the time in an earlier analysis of around 600 of the donors. In both the original and validation cohorts, the classifier was reported to diagnose cytomegalovirus status with high specificity and sensitivity. An association between a missense DCLRE1C variant and V-gene and J-gene trimming of TCR beta chains was found in a later genetic analysis and replicated in an independent cohort. In vitro tests confirmed that a few of the cytomegalovirus-associated TCR beta chains recognize cytomegalovirus antigens. The sequencing pipeline was judged likely to have produced a cluster of highly shared sequence variants as a technical artifact. Some IMGT-functional V segments, including TRBV6-2 and TRBV6-3, could not be distinguished by the 87-base-pair reads and were therefore excluded. Most CMV-associated TCR beta chains appeared to be HLA-restricted in a later analysis, and the HLA associations seemed to be driven largely by CMV exposure. When HLA alleles, especially DR and DQ, strongly co-occurred, attributing TCR associations to individual alleles was difficult. A further reported finding was that TCR beta sequences accurately predicted the HLA-A and HLA-B alleles for most subjects in the first cohort. While some public TCRs were present in many individuals, most TCR sequences turned up only very rarely across donors. Approximately 16 rarely observed V segments, including chromosome 9 orphons, were excluded from the earlier analysis of 550 to 700 of the donors because counts were too low. Compared with equally common non-associated chains, HLA-associated TCR beta chains in a later analysis were more clonally expanded and had lower generation probabilities. A later analysis associated about 18,000 TCR beta sequences with specific HLA alleles at a false discovery rate of 0.05. A total of about 180 TCR beta chains were listed by the study as associated with cytomegalovirus. CMV serostatus was the only immune exposure information available for the cohort. Sequencing depth was assumed to be roughly uniform across donors in the presence/absence analyses, though that assumption may not hold. The authors suggested that the approach could potentially be generalized to other disease states and immunological phenotypes. Compared with the roughly 720-donor mean, donors in an Asian-associated ancestry cluster had fewer N-insertions in productive TCRs, according to a later genetic analysis. Because HLA typing was unavailable for some donors at each locus, only the typed subset was used in association tests. Several of the top co-occurrence clusters appeared to be linked to parvovirus B19, influenza, CMV and Epstein-Barr virus, according to a later analysis. Linkage disequilibrium might explain the correlated functional status among segregating V segments, but an unknown experimental factor could not be ruled out.

The library was built by means of the immunoSEQ multiplex PCR assay. A mixture of 60 forward primers for TCR Vbeta segments and 13 reverse primers for TCR Jbeta segments was used in the multiplex PCR. The CDR3 region of rearranged TCR beta genes was amplified from genomic DNA by a multiplex PCR assay. On the Illumina HiSeq System, the amplified TCR beta libraries were sequenced as 87-base-pair reads. The original methods were these. In a later analysis, tens of millions of unique TCR beta chains were counted across the 666 repertoires, and some 10 million of these chains were shared by at least two donors. Raw reads were error-corrected and collapsed into unique sequences with a nearest-neighbor algorithm that merged closely related sequences to remove PCR and sequencing errors. CDR3 sequences were aligned to IMGT reference sequences to assign V, D and J gene segments. Each retained sequence needed at least a six-nucleotide match to both a V gene segment and a J gene segment. A rearrangement counted as productive if the CDR3 had no stop codons and remained in frame with V and J, and every other rearrangement counted as non-productive. CDR3 was defined according to IMGT convention as the region running from the second conserved V-encoded cysteine to the conserved J-encoded phenylalanine. In an earlier analysis of around 540 of the donors, sequences lacking an unambiguous match to a single V gene segment were excluded. An earlier analysis of a few hundred of the donors called V segments functional above 56.7% productive rearrangements and segregating when the between-donor standard deviation exceeded 5%. A statistical classification framework was developed to diagnose cytomegalovirus status using the catalog of TCR beta chain sequences. V and J gene assignment, in a later analysis, came from comparing TCR nucleotide sequences with IMGT/GENE-DB human TR gene sequences. In a later analysis, CDR3 sequences and most-parsimonious VDJ recombination scenarios were assigned using the TCRdist pipeline. In a later analysis, each TCR beta chain was defined by its CDR3 amino acid sequence together with its V-gene family, and reads without a unique V-gene family were excluded. As a way to deal with suspected cross-contamination and a sequencing artifact, a later analysis dropped 640 or so nucleotide sequences that were highly shared and had low generation probability. For each public chain, a later analysis derived a clonal expansion index from normalized ranks of inferred template counts within each repertoire. In a later analysis, generation probabilities were computed using a VDJ recombination model fitted to out-of-frame rearrangements, and the results were checked against IGoR. In a later analysis, TCR-TCR, TCR-HLA and TCR-CMV co-occurrence was scored with hypergeometric tests, and a repertoire-size bias correction was applied to TCR pairs. In a later analysis, false discovery rates were estimated by permuting HLA or CMV assignments 20 times. In a later analysis, co-occurring TCRs were grouped with DBSCAN, and TCRdist sequence similarity was added when clustering was performed within HLA-allele-positive subsets. Co-occurrence clustering excluded repertoires with fewer than 30,000 or more than 120,000 public chains, plus five with anomalous nucleotide sharing. TCRdb took this table from immuneACCESS and kept in-frame rearrangements with V and J called. Such tables lack part of the clones; where checked against another copy, unresolved V genes explain under half of the gap, and the rest is unexplained. Clonal size and the V and J genes are those of that table, whereas D and trimming came from the DNA. The sample includes approximately 32,000 clones, with around nine tenths observed a single time. The ten biggest clones cover under 3.5% of the sample.

The source is a woman between 18 and 30 years old in good health and CMV-seronegative. The chain employs TRBV6-1 and TRBJ1-5; 9 bases in the junction line up with TRBD1. The sequenced sample consisted of PBMCs. The CDR3 here reads CAGSTGGLAQPQHF. At the DNA level, the sequence is TGTGCCGGTTCGACAGGGGGACTCGCTCAGCCCCAGCATTTT.